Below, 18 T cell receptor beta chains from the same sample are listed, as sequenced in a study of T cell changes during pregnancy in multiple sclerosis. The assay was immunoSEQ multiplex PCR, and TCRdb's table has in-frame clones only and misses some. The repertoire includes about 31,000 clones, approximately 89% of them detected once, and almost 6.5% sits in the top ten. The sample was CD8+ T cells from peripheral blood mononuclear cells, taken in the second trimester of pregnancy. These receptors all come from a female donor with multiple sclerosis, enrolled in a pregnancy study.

The chain's CDR3 is CASSLNGLAGGEWAYF. The CDR3 region has the DNA TGTGCCAGCAGCCTGAATGGACTAGCGGGAGGCGAGTGGGCGTATTTT. The chain uses TRBV5-4 and TRBJ2-3; TRBD2 aligns across 14 bases. This CDR3 has 16 amino acids. J gave up 14 bases and V 4 bases, and 15 bases lay outside the gene matches. In germline, CDR1 is SGHNT, CDR2 YYREEE (reference sequence).

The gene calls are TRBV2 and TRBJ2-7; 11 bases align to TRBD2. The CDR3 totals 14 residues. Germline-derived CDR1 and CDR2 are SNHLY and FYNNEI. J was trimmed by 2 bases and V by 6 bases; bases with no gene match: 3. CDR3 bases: TGTGCCAGCAGAACGACTAGCGGGACCTACGAGCAGTACTTC. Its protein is CASRTTSGTYEQYF.

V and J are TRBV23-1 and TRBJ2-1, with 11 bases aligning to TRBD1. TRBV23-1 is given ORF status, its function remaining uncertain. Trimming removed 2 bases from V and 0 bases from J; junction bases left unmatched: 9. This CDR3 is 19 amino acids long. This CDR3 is CASSQPGTGGEGSYNEQFF. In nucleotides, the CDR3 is TGCGCCAGCAGTCAACCCGGGACAGGGGGAGAGGGCTCCTACAATGAGCAGTTCTTC.

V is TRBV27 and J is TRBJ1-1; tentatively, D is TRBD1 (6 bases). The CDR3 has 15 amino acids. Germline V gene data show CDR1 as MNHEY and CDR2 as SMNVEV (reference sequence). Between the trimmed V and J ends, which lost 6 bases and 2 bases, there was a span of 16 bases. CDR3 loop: CASRGAGNLNTEAFF. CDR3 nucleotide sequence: TGTGCCAGCAGGGGGGCAGGTAACCTCAACACTGAAGCTTTCTTT.

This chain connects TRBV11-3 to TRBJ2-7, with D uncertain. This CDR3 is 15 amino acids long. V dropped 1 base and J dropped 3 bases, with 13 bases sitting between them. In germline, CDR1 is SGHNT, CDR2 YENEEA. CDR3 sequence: CASSLVGDIYYEQYF. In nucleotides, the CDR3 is TGTGCCAGCAGCTTAGTTGGTGACATCTACTACGAGCAGTACTTC.

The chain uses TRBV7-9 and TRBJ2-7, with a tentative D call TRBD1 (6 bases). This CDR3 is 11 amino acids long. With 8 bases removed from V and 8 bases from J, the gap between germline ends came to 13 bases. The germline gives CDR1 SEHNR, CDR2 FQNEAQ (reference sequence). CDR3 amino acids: CASGDNFQQYF. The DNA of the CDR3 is TGTGCCAGCGGGGACAATTTTCAGCAGTACTTC.

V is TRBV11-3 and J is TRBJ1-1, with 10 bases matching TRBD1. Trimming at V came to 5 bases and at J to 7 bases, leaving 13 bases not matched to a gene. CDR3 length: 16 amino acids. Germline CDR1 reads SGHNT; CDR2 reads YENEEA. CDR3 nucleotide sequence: TGTGCCAGCAGCGACGACCCCGGGACAGGGGAGGTTGAAGCTTTCTTT. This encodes CASSDDPGTGEVEAFF.

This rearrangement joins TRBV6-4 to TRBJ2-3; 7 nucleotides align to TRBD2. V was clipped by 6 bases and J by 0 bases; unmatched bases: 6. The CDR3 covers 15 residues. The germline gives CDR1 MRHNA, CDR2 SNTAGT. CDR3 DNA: TGTGCCAGCAGCCTCGCGACTAGCAGCACAGATACGCAGTATTTT. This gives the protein CASSLATSSTDTQYF.

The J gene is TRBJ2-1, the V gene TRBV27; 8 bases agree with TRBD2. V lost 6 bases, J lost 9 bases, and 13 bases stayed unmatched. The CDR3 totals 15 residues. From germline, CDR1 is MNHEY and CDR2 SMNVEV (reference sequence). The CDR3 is CASRPAGAYIGEQFF. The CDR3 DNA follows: TGTGCCAGCAGACCAGCGGGGGCCTATATTGGTGAGCAGTTCTTC.

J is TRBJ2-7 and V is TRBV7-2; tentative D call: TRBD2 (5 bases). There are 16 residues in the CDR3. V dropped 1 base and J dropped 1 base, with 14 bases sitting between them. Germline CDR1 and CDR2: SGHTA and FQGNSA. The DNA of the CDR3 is TGTGCCAGCAGCTTAGGGTTCGGGCTAGCTTCCTACGAGCAGTACTTC. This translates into CASSLGFGLASYEQYF.

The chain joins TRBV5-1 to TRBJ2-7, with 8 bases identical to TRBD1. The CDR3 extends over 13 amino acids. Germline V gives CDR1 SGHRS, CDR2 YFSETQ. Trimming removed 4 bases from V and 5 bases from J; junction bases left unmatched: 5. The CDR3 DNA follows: TGCGCCAGCAGCCCGGACAGGGTCGACGAGCAGTACTTC. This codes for CASSPDRVDEQYF.

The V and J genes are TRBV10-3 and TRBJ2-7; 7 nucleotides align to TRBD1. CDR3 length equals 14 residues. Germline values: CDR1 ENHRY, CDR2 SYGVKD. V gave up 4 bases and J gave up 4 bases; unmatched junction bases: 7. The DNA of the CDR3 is TGTGCCATCAGTGGACAGACAGGGATGTACGAGCAGTACTTC. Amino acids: CAISGQTGMYEQYF.

CDR3 amino acids: CASSGGAYEQYF. The CDR3 DNA sequence: TGTGCCAGCAGCGGCGGAGCCTACGAGCAGTACTTC. The rearrangement links TRBV27 to TRBJ2-5; D not resolved. The end of the DNA aligns better with TRBJ2-7, so the J call may be wrong. Germline assignment: CDR1 MNHEY and CDR2 SMNVEV (reference sequence). CDR3 length equals 12 residues.

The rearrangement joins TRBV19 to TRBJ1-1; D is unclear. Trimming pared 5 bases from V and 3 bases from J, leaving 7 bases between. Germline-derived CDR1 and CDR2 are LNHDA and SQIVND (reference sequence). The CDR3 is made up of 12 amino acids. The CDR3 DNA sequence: TGTGCCAGTAGTGCGAGTGACACTGAAGCTTTCTTT. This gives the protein CASSASDTEAFF.

The CDR3 DNA follows: TGCGCCAGCAGCCAACAACAGGGGTTTAACACTGAAGCTTTCTTT. Translating it yields CASSQQQGFNTEAFF. The chain recombines TRBV4-3 with TRBJ1-1; 7 bases map to TRBD1. This CDR3 region has 15 residues. The germline gives CDR1 LGHNA, CDR2 YSLEER. V was clipped by 2 bases and J by 2 bases; unmatched bases: 5.

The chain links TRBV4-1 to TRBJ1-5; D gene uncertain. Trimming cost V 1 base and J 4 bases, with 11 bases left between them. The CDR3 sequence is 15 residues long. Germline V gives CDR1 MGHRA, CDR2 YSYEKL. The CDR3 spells CASSQVQQLNQPQHF. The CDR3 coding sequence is TGCGCCAGCAGCCAAGTTCAACAGCTGAATCAGCCCCAGCATTTT.

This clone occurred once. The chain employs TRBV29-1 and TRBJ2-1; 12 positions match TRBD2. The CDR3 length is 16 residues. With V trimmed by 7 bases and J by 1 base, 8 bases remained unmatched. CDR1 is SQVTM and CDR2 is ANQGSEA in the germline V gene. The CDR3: CSAQGLAGPSYNEQFF. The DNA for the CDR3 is TGCAGCGCCCAAGGACTAGCGGGACCTTCCTACAATGAGCAGTTCTTC.

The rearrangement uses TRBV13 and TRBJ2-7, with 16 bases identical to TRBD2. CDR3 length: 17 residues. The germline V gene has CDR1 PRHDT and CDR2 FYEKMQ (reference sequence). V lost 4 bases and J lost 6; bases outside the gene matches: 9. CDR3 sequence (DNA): TGTGCCAGCAGCTCCGAAGGGACTAGCGGGAGGGAGGGCGAGCAGTACTTC. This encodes CASSSEGTSGREGEQYF.